This T cell receptor (beta chain) was captured in a study of CD8 T cells in ankylosing spondylitis (dated by TCRdb to 2016 to 2017). In the study overall: The study set out to find disease-linked TCR variants by profiling T cell receptor beta repertoires in ankylosing spondylitis patients and healthy donors. The full study cohort was made up of about two dozen ankylosing spondylitis patients and around 100 healthy donors. Peripheral blood was sampled, and synovial fluid was also collected from ankylosing spondylitis patients.

Overall results and qualifications from the work: According to the report, matched synovial fluid samples from ankylosing spondylitis patients were significantly enriched for the disease-linked clones. A TCR beta motif of several highly homologous amino acid variants appeared characteristic of blood from ankylosing spondylitis patients. Some motif variants had previously been reported in the synovial fluid and blood of reactive arthritis patients, which suggests shared mechanisms of disease initiation. The disease-linked clones showed a CD8+ phenotype and occurred at relatively low frequencies in peripheral blood.

TCRdb shows the sequencer as Illumina HiSeq 2500. TCR beta libraries were prepared by quantitative 5'-RACE with molecular barcodes. As for the authors' bioinformatics: A new computational method based on a probabilistic model of VDJ rearrangement was used to identify disease-linked TCR variants. TCRdb reprocessing: public reads trimmed at Q25 with fastp, clones called with MiXCR, in-frame beta chains kept. Rows matching on CDR3 protein sequence are summarized as one entry with the most common DNA and genes. The authors' filters were not applied to this entry. The sample table holds some 450,000 distinct CDR3 sequences, of which 15% to 20% were seen once. The ten largest clones represent approximately 1% of the sample. Concerning this clonotype itself: Its antigen is still unknown. The input lacks base qualities; no much larger clone sits a single base away.

The clonotype was recovered from a male donor with ankylosing spondylitis. Sequenced sample: blood, either unsorted or a sorted T cell fraction (not recorded which).

The CDR3 region has the sequence CASSYSPRGRETQYF. The nucleotide sequence reads as follows: TGTGCCAGCAGTTACTCGCCTAGAGGCCGAGAGACCCAGTACTTC. The chain links TRBV6-2 or TRBV6-3 with TRBJ2-5; the D gene lacks a confident call. CDR1 and CDR2 are read off the germline V gene as MNHEY and SVGEGT. V is cut by 0 bases and J by 4 bases, and the space between the germline ends is 12 bases. CDR3 length: 15 amino acids, cysteine to phenylalanine. Just the 45-base CDR3 DNA is kept, in frame starting at base 1.